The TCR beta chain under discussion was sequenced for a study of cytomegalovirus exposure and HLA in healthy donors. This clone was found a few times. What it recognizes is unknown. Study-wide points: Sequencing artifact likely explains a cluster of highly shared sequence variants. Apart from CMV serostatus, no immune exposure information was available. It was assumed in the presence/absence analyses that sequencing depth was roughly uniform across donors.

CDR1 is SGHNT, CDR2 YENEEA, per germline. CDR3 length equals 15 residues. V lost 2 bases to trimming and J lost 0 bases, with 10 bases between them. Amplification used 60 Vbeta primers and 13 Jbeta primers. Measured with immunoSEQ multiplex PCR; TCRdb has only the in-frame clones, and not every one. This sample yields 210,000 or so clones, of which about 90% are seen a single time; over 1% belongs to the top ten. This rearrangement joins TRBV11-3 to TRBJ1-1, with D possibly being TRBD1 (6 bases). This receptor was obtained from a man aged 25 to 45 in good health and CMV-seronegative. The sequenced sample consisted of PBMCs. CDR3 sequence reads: CASSLTGTMNTEAFF. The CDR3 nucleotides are TGTGCCAGCAGCTTAACAGGGACAATGAACACTGAAGCTTTCTTT.